One sample yielded the 32 T cell receptor beta chains listed below, sequenced in a study of OX40 agonist ivuxolimab in advanced cancers. The table came from immunoSEQ multiplex PCR; TCRdb's copy has only in-frame clones and leaves some out. The table shows about 82,000 clones, with 85% to 90% occurring only once. The sample consisted of CD4+ or CD8+ T cells sorted from blood, taken in a trial of the OX40 agonist ivuxolimab. The receptor set was obtained from an adult with an advanced solid tumor such as melanoma, head and neck, liver or kidney cancer.

The chain uses TRBV5-1 and TRBJ2-5, with TRBD1 identical over 9 bases. The DNA end is more similar to TRBJ2-7, so the J call may be wrong. There are 17 residues in the CDR3. Per the germline V gene, CDR1 is SGHRS and CDR2 is YFSETQ. The CDR3: CASSLVGPGQGYDEQYF. CDR3 in DNA: TGCGCCAGCAGCTTGGTAGGTCCGGGACAGGGATACGACGAGCAGTACTTC.

The rearrangement joins TRBV4-2 to TRBJ2-7; tentative D call: TRBD2 (7 bases). V dropped 1 base and J dropped 3 bases, with 16 bases sitting between them. The CDR3 has 16 residues. In germline, CDR1 is LGHNA, CDR2 YNFKEQ. The CDR3 region is CASSQALAGAVYEQYF. The CDR3 nucleotides are TGTGCCAGCAGCCAAGCCCTTGCGGGGGCGGTCTACGAGCAGTACTTC.

This clone has just one count. J is TRBJ2-1 and V is TRBV5-4; 12 bases align to TRBD2. The CDR3 extends over 16 amino acids. Germline CDR1 is SGHNT and CDR2 is YYREEE (reference sequence). The J segment lost 4 bases and the V segment lost 3 bases, leaving 5 bases of the junction unmatched. This CDR3 reads CASSSPGLAGYNEQFF. CDR3 nucleotide sequence: TGTGCCAGCAGCTCCCCGGGACTAGCGGGTTACAATGAGCAGTTCTTC.

The chain has TRBV6-5 and TRBJ1-2, with a tentative D call TRBD1 (5 bases). The CDR3 loop spans 12 amino acids. Germline lookup yields CDR1 MNHEY and CDR2 SVGAGI. Trimming removed 5 bases at V and 7 bases at J, with 11 bases between. The CDR3 here is CASSDPGTGYTF. The CDR3 bases are TGTGCCAGCAGTGATCCTGGGACTGGCTACACCTTC.

This chain joins TRBV5-1 and TRBJ2-1; D call uncertain. CDR1 and CDR2 from the germline V gene are SGHRS and YFSETQ. CDR3 length equals 12 residues. V was shortened by 4 bases and J by 8 bases, with 10 bases between the two germline ends. The CDR3 coding sequence is TGCGCCAGCAGCGTGACTCTCTATGAGCAGTTCTTC. Encoded protein: CASSVTLYEQFF.

A single count supports this clone. The chain links TRBV27 to TRBJ2-7; TRBD1 aligns across 8 bases. This CDR3 comprises 14 residues. CDR1 is MNHEY, CDR2 SMNVEV, per germline (reference sequence). The ends lost 4 bases at V and 0 bases at J; junction bases unmatched: 2. CDR3 in amino acids: CASSWDRSSYEQYF. CDR3 DNA sequence: TGTGCCAGCAGTTGGGACAGGTCCTCCTACGAGCAGTACTTC.

This chain uses TRBV9 with TRBJ2-7; TRBD2 agrees at 15 bases. Unmatched junction bases numbered 10, after V lost 3 bases and J lost 6 bases. CDR1 SGDLS and CDR2 YYNGEE come from the germline V gene. The CDR3 contains 17 residues. The CDR3 spells CASSAHGLAGGRSEQYF. The CDR3 DNA reads as TGTGCCAGCAGCGCTCACGGACTAGCGGGAGGGAGGAGCGAGCAGTACTTC.

Remarks on this clone: This is likely a read error, given that the CDR3 carries no conserved phenylalanine or tryptophan at its end. No DNA is shown, since the ends of the CDR3 on it are uncertain; the CDR3 is the one TCRdb lists. The rearrangement uses TRBV6-5 and TRBJ1-1. Per germline, CDR1 MNHEY and CDR2 SVGAGI. Termini included, the CDR3 measures 8 amino acids. CDR3 region: CASSEGLI.

A single count supports this clone. The rearrangement joins TRBV19 to TRBJ2-7, with TRBD2 matching over 8 bases. The CDR3 is 15 amino acids. Germline V gene data show CDR1 as LNHDA and CDR2 as SQIVND (reference sequence). V shed 1 base and J 4 bases; nucleotides not matched to a gene: 6. DNA for the CDR3: TGTGCCAGTAGTATAGGGCACGGGAGGGTTTACGAGCAGTACTTC. The encoded protein is CASSIGHGRVYEQYF.

The chain joins TRBV2 to TRBJ2-7; no clear D. The V gene's germline CDR1 is SNHLY and CDR2 FYNNEI. V was shortened by 7 bases and J by 4 bases, with 11 bases between the two germline ends. CDR3 length: 12 amino acids. CDR3 sequence (DNA): TGTGCCAGCAAAGAGCTCCAGTACGAGCAGTACTTC. It specifies CASKELQYEQYF.

The chain joins TRBV6-6 to TRBJ2-7; 10 nucleotides align to TRBD1. V lost 6 bases and J lost 5; bases outside the gene matches: 10. The CDR3 length is 15 residues. Germline CDR1 reads MNHNY; CDR2 reads SVGAGI (reference sequence). Here the CDR3 DNA reads TGTGCCAGCAGCTCAGTCGACAGGGGGCGAAACGAGCAGTACTTC. As protein: CASSSVDRGRNEQYF.

The rearrangement joins TRBV6-5 to TRBJ2-7, with TRBD1 matching 7 bases. CDR1 MNHEY and CDR2 SVGAGI come from the germline V gene. The CDR3 runs to 15 residues. The trim removed 2 bases at V and 2 bases at J, leaving 6 bases unmatched. The CDR3 DNA reads as TGTGCCAGCAGTTACCTGGGTGACAGGGCCTACGAGCAGTACTTC. Protein sequence: CASSYLGDRAYEQYF.

The V and J genes are TRBV12-5 and TRBJ1-1; D not resolved. Per germline, CDR1 LGHNT and CDR2 FRNRAP. The CDR3 totals 15 residues. Trimming stripped 1 base from V and 1 base from J, with 10 bases between. CDR3: CASGLDSAGNTEAFF. In DNA form, the CDR3 reads TGTGCTAGTGGTTTGGATTCGGCAGGGAACACTGAAGCTTTCTTT.

This clone was found once. The chain uses TRBV5-1 and TRBJ1-6; 8 bases align to TRBD1. The CDR3 runs 15 residues. J gave up 7 bases and V 0 bases, and 3 bases lay outside the gene matches. Germline CDR1 and CDR2: SGHRS and YFSETQ. DNA of the CDR3: TGCGCCAGCAGCTTGGGGACAGGGAGGAATTCACCCCTCCACTTT. Protein product: CASSLGTGRNSPLHF.

This chain joins TRBV7-9 and TRBJ1-2; possibly TRBD1 for D (6 bases). The CDR3 spans 14 residues. Germline-derived CDR1 and CDR2 are SEHNR and FQNEAQ (reference sequence). The ends were cut back, 3 bases at V and 6 bases at J, with 14 bases in the middle. CDR3 coding DNA: TGTGCCAGCAGCTTCGAGAGCAGGGGAAATGGCTACACCTTC. This gives the protein CASSFESRGNGYTF.

The chain joins TRBV11-3 to TRBJ1-2; 7 bases fit TRBD1. There are 15 residues in the CDR3. Trimming at V came to 5 bases and at J to 1 base, leaving 7 bases not matched to a gene. Germline V gene lookup returns CDR1 SGHNT and CDR2 YENEEA. As DNA, the CDR3 is TGTGCCAGCAGCGATACCGACAGGGTTAACTATGGCTACACCTTC. It specifies CASSDTDRVNYGYTF.

This chain connects TRBV7-9 to TRBJ2-7; D might be TRBD2 (5 bases). From germline, CDR1 is SEHNR and CDR2 FQNEAQ (reference sequence). The CDR3 sequence is 15 residues long. Trimming stripped 5 bases from V and 2 bases from J, with 16 bases between. Written as DNA, the CDR3 is TGTGCCAGCAGCGCAAATTCCGGGATAACCTACGAGCAGTACTTC. Translated: CASSANSGITYEQYF.

The genes are TRBV9 and TRBJ2-7; D is undetermined. Germline V CDR1 and CDR2: SGDLS, YYNGEE. Trimming stripped 2 bases from V and 4 bases from J, with 10 bases between. The CDR3 is made up of 13 amino acids. CDR3 coding DNA: TGTGCCAGCAGCGTGTGGCATCGTTACGAGCAGTACTTC. Translated: CASSVWHRYEQYF.

The J gene is TRBJ2-7, the V gene TRBV5-6; D remains ambiguous. Germline assignment: CDR1 SGHDT and CDR2 YYEEEE. V lost 0 bases, J lost 2 bases, and 12 bases lay in between. The CDR3 sequence is 15 residues long. Here the CDR3 reads CASSLDDDPPYEQYF. CDR3 nucleotides: TGTGCCAGCAGCTTGGATGACGACCCTCCCTACGAGCAGTACTTC.

V gene TRBV11-3 combines with J gene TRBJ1-3, with D possibly matching TRBD1 (6 bases). Germline V gives CDR1 SGHNT, CDR2 YENEEA. V was clipped by 0 bases and J by 0 bases, with 9 bases between them. This CDR3 has 16 amino acids. Here the CDR3 reads CASSLEPTGSGNTIYF. The CDR3 region has the DNA TGTGCCAGCAGCTTAGAACCGACAGGCTCTGGAAACACCATATATTTT.

The V call is TRBV28, the J call TRBJ2-7; D may correspond to TRBD1 or TRBD2 (5 bases each). Trimming left V 9 bases short and J 2 bases short, with 20 bases between. This CDR3 contains 15 residues. CDR1 is MDHEN, CDR2 SYDVKM, per germline. CDR3 DNA sequence: TGTGCCAGTGAAGACGGGACCCTTTCCCCCTACGAGCAGTACTTC. This codes for CASEDGTLSPYEQYF.

This chain connects TRBV9 to TRBJ1-1; 8 bases map to TRBD1. The CDR3 contains 13 residues. The germline CDR1 and CDR2 sequences are SGDLS and YYNGEE. V was pared by 3 bases and J by 5 bases, with 3 bases of the junction left unmatched. CDR3 amino acids: CASSATGETEAFF. The DNA of the CDR3 is TGTGCCAGCAGCGCGACAGGGGAAACTGAAGCTTTCTTT.

The rearrangement uses TRBV28 and TRBJ1-1; perhaps TRBD1 as D (5 bases). Per germline, CDR1 MDHEN and CDR2 SYDVKM. This CDR3 has 13 residues. The ends were cut back, 6 bases at V and 1 base at J, with 9 bases in the middle. The CDR3 bases are TGTGCCAGCAGGATAACAGGGAACACTGAAGCTTTCTTT. Amino acids: CASRITGNTEAFF.

This clone has a single count. The rearrangement joins TRBV5-6 to TRBJ2-7, with D perhaps TRBD1 or TRBD2 (5 bases each). Trimming pared 2 bases from V and 3 bases from J, leaving 12 bases between. Germline CDR1 is SGHDT and CDR2 is YYEEEE. The CDR3 contains 14 residues. CDR3 sequence: CASSFWDLRYEQYF. The CDR3 DNA sequence: TGTGCCAGCAGCTTTTGGGACCTTCGCTACGAGCAGTACTTC.

J is TRBJ2-5 and V is TRBV5-1; 8 positions agree with TRBD2. V lost 3 bases to trimming and J lost 1 base; unmatched junction nucleotides: 8. CDR3 size: 16 residues. Per germline, CDR1 SGHRS and CDR2 YFSETQ. CDR3 nucleotide sequence: TGCGCCAGCAGCTATAAATTTACTAGCGGCCAAGAGACCCAGTACTTC. Residues: CASSYKFTSGQETQYF.

The gene calls are TRBV6-5 and TRBJ2-3; unclear D gene. The germline CDR1 and CDR2 sequences are MNHEY and SVGAGI. Trimming removed 7 bases at V and 5 bases at J, with 13 bases between. The CDR3 spans 13 residues. The CDR3 nucleotides are TGTGCCAGCACTGTCACACGTGGAGATACGCAGTATTTT. Protein: CASTVTRGDTQYF.

The chain carries TRBV19 and TRBJ2-3; perhaps TRBD1 as D (6 bases). Trimming removed 5 bases from V and 4 bases from J, with 16 bases in between. The length of the CDR3 is 15 residues. CDR1 LNHDA and CDR2 SQIVND come from the germline V gene (reference sequence). The CDR3 loop reads CASSWTDRYSDTQYF. DNA for the CDR3: TGTGCCAGTAGTTGGACCGACAGGTACTCAGATACGCAGTATTTT.

The chain has TRBV27 and TRBJ2-3; 8 bases are shared with TRBD1. The CDR3 loop spans 16 amino acids. Germline V gene data show CDR1 as MNHEY and CDR2 as SMNVEV (reference sequence). V lost 6 bases, J lost 4 bases, and 12 bases stayed unmatched. CDR3 nucleotide sequence: TGTGCCAGCAGAGATTTCCAGGGGGCCTCTGCAGATACGCAGTATTTT. Protein product: CASRDFQGASADTQYF.

This chain connects TRBV11-2 to TRBJ2-1; weak D call: TRBD2 (6 bases). Trimming cost V 11 bases and J 6 bases, with 20 bases left between them. This CDR3 contains 14 residues. CDR1 is SGHAT and CDR2 is FQNNGV in the germline V gene. The CDR3 DNA reads as TGTGCCGGTCGGACTGGAGGGGTTAGCAATGAGCAGTTCTTC. Amino acids: CAGRTGGVSNEQFF.

The chain has TRBV27 and TRBJ2-5; D gene ambiguous. V was shortened by 5 bases and J by 7 bases, with 11 bases between the two germline ends. Germline CDR1 reads MNHEY; CDR2 reads SMNVEV (reference sequence). This CDR3 has 12 amino acids. The CDR3 loop reads CASSGPVGTQYF. DNA of the CDR3: TGTGCCAGCAGTGGGCCTGTGGGGACCCAGTACTTC.

The rearrangement uses TRBV4-1 and TRBJ1-3; D unresolved. V was trimmed by 1 base and J by 4 bases, leaving 8 bases between them. The CDR3 is 14 amino acids. CDR1 MGHRA and CDR2 YSYEKL come from the germline V gene. CDR3 sequence: CASSQGGEGNTIYF. In nucleotides, the CDR3 is TGCGCCAGCAGCCAAGGGGGAGAAGGAAACACCATATATTTT.

This clone has a single count. The V and J genes are TRBV6-1 and TRBJ1-5; D gene unclear. The CDR3 runs to 15 residues. Trimming removed 0 bases at V and 7 bases at J, with 13 bases between. Germline V gives CDR1 MNHNS, CDR2 SASEGT. The CDR3 region is CASSEAFRGSQPQHF. The CDR3 nucleotides read TGTGCCAGCAGTGAAGCTTTTCGGGGAAGCCAGCCCCAGCATTTT.